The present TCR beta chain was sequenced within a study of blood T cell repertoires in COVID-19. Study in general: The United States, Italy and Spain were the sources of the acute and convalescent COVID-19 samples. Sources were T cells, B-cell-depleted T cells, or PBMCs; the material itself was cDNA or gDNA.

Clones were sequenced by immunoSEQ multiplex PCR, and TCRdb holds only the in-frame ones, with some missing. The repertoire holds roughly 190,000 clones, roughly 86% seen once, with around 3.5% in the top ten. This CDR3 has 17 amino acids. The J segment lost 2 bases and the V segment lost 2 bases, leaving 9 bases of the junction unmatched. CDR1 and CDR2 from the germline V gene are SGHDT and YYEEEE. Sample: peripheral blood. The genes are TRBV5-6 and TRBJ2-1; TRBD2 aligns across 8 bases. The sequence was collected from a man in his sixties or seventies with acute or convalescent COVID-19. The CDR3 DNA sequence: TGTGCCAGCAGCTTTTCCCAAGCGGGGGTCGCCTACAATGAGCAGTTCTTC. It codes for CASSFSQAGVAYNEQFF.